This passage covers 15 T cell receptor beta chains from one sample sequenced in a study of PD-L1 blockade in urothelial cancer. The repertoire was sequenced with immunoSEQ multiplex PCR; TCRdb's copy has only in-frame clones and lacks some. This table has some 53,000 clones, approximately 80% appearing once. The source was PBMCs, collected around atezolizumab (anti-PD-L1) treatment. These receptors all stem from a man between 65 and 85 years old with urothelial cancer.

The rearrangement uses TRBV11-2 and TRBJ1-1; D call uncertain. The germline V gene has CDR1 SGHAT and CDR2 FQNNGV. The CDR3 is made up of 11 amino acids. Trimming pared 5 bases from V and 8 bases from J, leaving 9 bases between. CDR3 bases: TGTGCCAGCAGCCCGCGCAGGGAAGCTTTCTTT. Translated: CASSPRREAFF.

This chain links TRBV6-6 with TRBJ2-5; TRBD1 is a possible D gene (7 bases). Germline V gene lookup returns CDR1 MNHNY and CDR2 SVGAGI (reference sequence). V was shortened by 9 bases and J by 2 bases, with 13 bases between the two germline ends. The CDR3 has 13 residues. In DNA, the CDR3 is TGTGCCAGTTTCCAGGGGGGACAAGAGACCCAGTACTTC. Translated: CASFQGGQETQYF.

The V call is TRBV7-3, the J call TRBJ1-1; D remains ambiguous. This CDR3 has 14 amino acids. Germline V gives CDR1 SGHTA, CDR2 FQGTGA. Trimming pared 0 bases from V and 4 bases from J, leaving 9 bases between. CDR3: CASSLTPGFTEAFF. The CDR3 region has the DNA TGTGCCAGCAGCTTAACTCCGGGGTTCACTGAAGCTTTCTTT.

In DNA, the CDR3 is TGTGCCAGCAGCCAAGGTAGCCGGGGGGTTGACTACGAGCAGTACTTC. Protein: CASSQGSRGVDYEQYF. The rearrangement links TRBV4-2 to TRBJ2-7; 7 nucleotides align to TRBD2. The CDR3 extends over 16 amino acids. The germline CDR1 and CDR2 sequences are LGHNA and YNFKEQ. Trimming took 1 base from V and 3 from J; bases not matched to a gene: 9.

The V call is TRBV11-2, the J call TRBJ2-5; tentative D call: TRBD1 (6 bases). Germline V gene data show CDR1 as SGHAT and CDR2 as FQNNGV. V gave up 6 bases and J gave up 5 bases, with 22 bases separating them. The CDR3 covers 16 residues. The CDR3 sequence: CASSENPYRASETQYF. Here the CDR3 DNA reads TGTGCCAGCAGTGAAAACCCCTACAGGGCATCGGAGACCCAGTACTTC.

This clone was recorded once. The chain couples TRBV6-5 to TRBJ2-7; 11 nucleotides align to TRBD2. The CDR3 has 16 residues. The ends lost 0 bases at V and 5 bases at J; junction bases unmatched: 6. Germline CDR1 and CDR2: MNHEY and SVGAGI. CDR3 amino acids: CASSYSTSGVLNEQYF. The CDR3 DNA reads TGTGCCAGCAGTTACTCGACTAGCGGGGTTCTCAACGAGCAGTACTTC.

The rearrangement joins TRBV19 to TRBJ2-7; D remains unclear. CDR1 and CDR2 from the germline V gene are LNHDA and SQIVND (reference sequence). The V and J ends lost 8 bases and 6 bases respectively, with 17 bases between them. The CDR3 has 13 amino acids. CDR3 sequence: CASAPALEAEQYF. In DNA, the CDR3 is TGTGCCAGTGCCCCGGCCCTAGAGGCCGAGCAGTACTTC.

This rearrangement joins TRBV4-1 to TRBJ2-3; 8 bases align to TRBD1. Losses at the gene ends were 4 bases for V and 3 bases for J; bases not matched to a gene: 3. Germline loops: CDR1 MGHRA, CDR2 YSYEKL. The CDR3 has 14 residues. The CDR3: CASSPGQGTDTQYF. The CDR3, as DNA: TGCGCCAGCAGCCCCGGACAGGGAACAGATACGCAGTATTTT.

This chain joins TRBV4-2 and TRBJ2-3; 9 nucleotides align to TRBD2. CDR3 length: 17 residues. The germline gives CDR1 LGHNA, CDR2 YNFKEQ. Trimming at V came to 2 bases and at J to 4 bases, leaving 10 bases not matched to a gene. The CDR3 region is CASSQLASGELSDTQYF. The CDR3 coding sequence is TGTGCCAGCAGCCAACTGGCTAGCGGGGAGCTCTCAGATACGCAGTATTTT.

The gene calls are TRBV2 and TRBJ2-6; D is undetermined. CDR3 length equals 13 residues. V was clipped by 3 bases and J by 3 bases, with 3 bases between them. Germline V gene sequence: CDR1 SNHLY, CDR2 FYNNEI. CDR3 DNA: TGTGCCAGCAGTGAGAGTGGGGCCAACGTCCTGACTTTC. Translating it yields CASSESGANVLTF.

This sequence joins TRBV7-5 and TRBJ1-1; TRBD1 is taken as the D call from the table, unchecked against the DNA. TRBV7-5 is noted as a pseudogene. CDR3 length: 18 residues. The CDR3, as DNA: TGTGTCAGAAGCTTAGGTGGAGAAAAGGACAGGCGGGGCACTGAAGCTTTCTTT. As protein: CVRSLGGEKDRRGTEAFF.

The V call is TRBV5-1, the J call TRBJ1-3; perhaps TRBD1 as D (6 bases). CDR3 length equals 17 residues. The V gene's germline CDR1 is SGHRS and CDR2 YFSETQ. Trimming took 3 bases from V and 4 from J, leaving 20 bases between them. The CDR3 DNA is TGCGCCAGCAGCTCATCCCCCTCCCGTGGACAGGGAAACACCATATATTTT. Translation gives CASSSSPSRGQGNTIYF.

Written as DNA, the CDR3 is TGCGCCAGCAGCCCGACTGGACAGGGTTACGCAGATACGCAGTATTTT. Translation: CASSPTGQGYADTQYF. This chain links TRBV5-1 with TRBJ2-3; 8 bases line up with TRBD1. After removal of 4 bases from V and 4 bases from J, the junction contained 11 bases not matched to a gene. CDR1 and CDR2 from the germline V gene are SGHRS and YFSETQ. The CDR3 spans 16 residues.

The rearrangement uses TRBV5-1 and TRBJ2-5; D might be TRBD2 (6 bases). V was cut by 0 bases and J by 4 bases, with 13 bases left in between. CDR1 SGHRS and CDR2 YFSETQ come from the germline V gene. The CDR3 spans 15 residues. The CDR3 nucleotides are TGCGCCAGCAGCTTGGGAGCTAGCGAGGGAGAGACCCAGTACTTC. It specifies CASSLGASEGETQYF.

The V and J genes are TRBV5-1 and TRBJ2-1, with 7 nucleotides matching TRBD1. CDR1 is SGHRS and CDR2 is YFSETQ in the germline V gene. The CDR3 runs 16 residues. Unmatched junction bases numbered 8, after V lost 0 bases and J lost 5 bases. CDR3 DNA: TGCGCCAGCAGCTTGGGCGGACAGGTAGTAAACAATGAGCAGTTCTTC. Its protein product is CASSLGGQVVNNEQFF. The full variable domain, completed using reference TRBV5-1 and TRBJ2-1, is KAGVTQTPRYLIKTRGQQVTLSCSPISGHRSVSWYQQTPGQGLQFLFEYFSETQRNKGNFPGRFSGRQFSNSRSEMNVSTLELGDSALYLCASSLGGQVVNNEQFFGPGTRLTVL.